This TCR beta chain was obtained from a study of cytotoxic CD8 clonotypes in ibrutinib-treated CLL. CDR1 and CDR2 (germline): GTSNPN, SVGIG (reference sequence). Trimming removed 3 bases at V and 5 bases at J, with 11 bases between. This CDR3 is built from 13 residues. Sequenced by immunoSEQ multiplex PCR; TCRdb stores in-frame clones only, minus some. Counted here are around 70,000 clones, over 80% occurring once; the ten biggest clones make up about 36%. The source was PBMCs, collected after 24 months of ibrutinib treatment. This sequence originates from a human donor with chronic lymphocytic leukemia. This chain links TRBV30 with TRBJ1-5; no definite D call. CDR3 DNA: TGTGCCTGGAGGGGGAGGGCTGATCAGCCCCAGCATTTT. The encoded protein is CAWRGRADQPQHF.